Included here is one TCR beta chain sequence, with context. The antigen is not known. This entry comes from a study of T cells in localized non-small cell lung cancer. Findings and caveats of the study: Clonality of T cells reached its maximum in uninvolved adjacent lung, surpassing tumor.

The data were produced by immunoSEQ multiplex PCR, yet TCRdb's version contains in-frame clones alone and is incomplete. Among around 80,000 clones, about 78% were seen once, and the ten largest hold 19%. The TCR sequence derives from a man aged 35 to 70 with stage II squamous cell lung carcinoma. The sample consisted of PBMCs, taken before any cancer treatment.

In DNA, the CDR3 is TGTGCCAGCTCCCGTGGGGGCGGCGCGGAGACCCAGTACTTC. Its protein is CASSRGGGAETQYF. The gene calls are TRBV18 and TRBJ2-5; tentative D call: TRBD1 (6 bases). CDR1 KGHSH and CDR2 LQKENI come from the germline V gene. Trimming cost V 6 bases and J 5 bases, with 16 bases left between them. There are 14 residues in the CDR3.